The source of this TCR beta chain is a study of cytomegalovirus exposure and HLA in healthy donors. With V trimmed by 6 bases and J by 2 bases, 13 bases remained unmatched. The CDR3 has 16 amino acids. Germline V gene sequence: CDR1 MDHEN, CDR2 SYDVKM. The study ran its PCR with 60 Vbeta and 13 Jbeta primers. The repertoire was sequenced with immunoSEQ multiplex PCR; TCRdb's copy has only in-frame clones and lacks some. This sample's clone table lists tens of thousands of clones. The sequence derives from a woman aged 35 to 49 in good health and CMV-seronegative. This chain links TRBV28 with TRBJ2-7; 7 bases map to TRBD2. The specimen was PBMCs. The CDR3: CASRTPLAGEAYEQYF. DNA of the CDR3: TGTGCCAGCAGGACACCTCTTGCGGGGGAGGCCTACGAGCAGTACTTC. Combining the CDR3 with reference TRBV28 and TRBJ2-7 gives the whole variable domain DVKVTQSSRYLVKRTGEKVFLECVQDMDHENMFWYRQDPGLGLRLIYFSYDVKMKEKGDIPEGYSVSREKKERFSLILESASTNQTSMYLCASRTPLAGEAYEQYFGPGTRLTVT.